This is a list of T cell receptor beta chains from one sample in a study of STAT5B mutations in CD4+ large granular lymphocyte leukemia. The table came from immunoSEQ multiplex PCR; TCRdb's copy has only in-frame clones and leaves some out. The table includes under 30,000 clones, roughly 77% detected once. Sequencing was performed on CD4+ T cells from blood buffy coats. The receptors shown here come from a human donor in good health. Both conserved end residues are part of each CDR3. The D gene is left open where the match is weak. Some rows have no size entry. The others give once, few or many, or a class for an expanded clone.

>NA|TRBV5-1|TRBJ2-7|TRBD2
CASSPFGTSGSSYYEQYF
TGCGCCAGCAGCCCATTTGGGACTAGCGGGAGCTCATACTACGAGCAGTACTTC
>NA|TRBV2|TRBJ2-5|TRBD1
CASSEARTGGRRETQYF
TGTGCCAGCAGTGAAGCTCGGACAGGGGGAAGGAGGGAGACCCAGTACTTC
>NA|TRBV27|TRBJ1-5|NA
CASSSLSSNQPQHF
TGTGCCAGCAGTTCACTTAGTAGCAATCAGCCCCAGCATTTT
>NA|TRBV30|TRBJ2-3|NA
CASSTTDTQYF
TGTGCCTCGAGCACCACAGATACGCAGTATTTT
>few|TRBV18|TRBJ2-2|NA
CASSRAASPNTGELFF
TGTGCCAGCTCACGGGCTGCTAGTCCGAACACCGGGGAGCTGTTTTTT
>NA|TRBV7-6|TRBJ2-3|NA
CASTHRDDGGGDTQYF
TGTGCCAGCACCCACCGGGACGACGGGGGCGGCGATACGCAGTATTTT
>NA|TRBV7-7|TRBJ2-5|TRBD1
CASSYRQGGGETQYF
TGTGCTAGCAGCTATCGACAGGGTGGGGGAGAGACCCAGTACTTC
>NA|TRBV11-3|TRBJ1-3|TRBD1
CASSPGQGPGNTIYF
TGTGCCAGCAGCCCAGGACAGGGACCTGGAAACACCATATATTTT
>NA|TRBV2|TRBJ2-7|NA
CASSERPYEQYF
TGTGCCAGCAGTGAACGTCCGTACGAGCAGTACTTC
>NA|TRBV6-5|TRBJ2-7|NA
CASTSGSAEQYF
TGTGCCAGCACCTCGGGGAGTGCCGAGCAGTACTTC
>NA|TRBV9|TRBJ2-3|NA
CASTRLGSDTQYF
TGTGCCAGCACCCGGCTCGGATCAGATACGCAGTATTTT
>once|TRBV21-1|TRBJ2-3|NA
CASSKSREGGSGTDTQYF
TGTGCCAGCAGTAAATCGCGGGAGGGCGGAAGTGGCACAGATACGCAGTATTTT
>NA|TRBV4-1|TRBJ2-6|TRBD1
CASSQEGTGTMVVAGANVLTF
TGCGCCAGCAGCCAAGAAGGGACAGGAACAATGGTCGTGGCTGGGGCCAACGTCCTGACTTTC
>NA|TRBV9|TRBJ2-3|TRBD1
CASSRSGDRADTQYF
TGTGCCAGCAGTCGATCGGGGGACAGGGCAGATACGCAGTATTTT
>NA|TRBV25-1|TRBJ1-3|TRBD1
CASSATGVSNTIYF
TGTGCCAGCAGTGCGACAGGGGTTAGTAACACCATATATTTT
>NA|TRBV28|TRBJ1-1|TRBD1
CASRPLGQGKKFTEAFF
TGTGCCAGCAGACCTCTGGGACAGGGGAAAAAGTTCACTGAAGCTTTCTTT
>NA|TRBV6-6|TRBJ1-4|NA
CASSYSGGRGEKLFF
TGTGCCAGCAGTTACTCTGGGGGGCGAGGGGAAAAACTGTTTTTT
>NA|TRBV29-1|TRBJ2-7|TRBD2
CSVDSRGGNEQYF
TGCAGCGTTGACTCGCGGGGGGGCAACGAGCAGTACTTC
>NA|TRBV13|TRBJ2-7|TRBD2
CASSLGALAGATYEQYF
TGTGCCAGCAGCTTAGGTGCCCTAGCGGGGGCGACCTACGAGCAGTACTTC
>NA|TRBV30|TRBJ2-7|NA
CAWSPDRGRAREQYF
TGTGCCTGGAGTCCCGACCGGGGGAGAGCGCGTGAGCAGTACTTC
>NA|TRBV7-9|TRBJ2-5|NA
CASSLLAGTETQYF
TGTGCCAGCAGCTTACTTGCGGGAACGGAGACCCAGTACTTC
>NA|TRBV7-2|TRBJ2-5|NA
CASSLSETQYF
TGTGCCAGCAGCCTATCAGAGACCCAGTACTTC
>NA|TRBV5-1|TRBJ2-3|NA
CASSLSPGGRTDTQYF
TGCGCCAGCAGCTTGAGTCCAGGAGGGCGCACAGATACGCAGTATTTT
>NA|TRBV5-1|TRBJ2-2|NA
CASSDSVGTGELFF
TGCGCCAGCAGTGATTCCGTGGGCACCGGGGAGCTGTTTTTT
>few|TRBV7-2|TRBJ1-5|NA
CASSFGQGHQPQHF
TGTGCCAGCAGCTTCGGGCAGGGCCATCAGCCCCAGCATTTT
>NA|TRBV5-6|TRBJ1-1|TRBD1
CASSLAGTGGEKPEAFF
TGTGCCAGCAGCTTGGCCGGGACAGGGGGAGAGAAACCTGAAGCTTTCTTT
>NA|TRBV11-1|TRBJ2-1|TRBD2
CASSRSGRGGNEQFF
TGTGCCAGCAGCCGTAGCGGGAGAGGAGGGAATGAGCAGTTCTTC
>NA|TRBV7-9|TRBJ2-4|NA
CASSLFVRRAKNIQYF
TGTGCCAGCAGCTTATTCGTCCGCAGAGCCAAAAACATTCAGTACTTC
>NA|TRBV19|TRBJ2-5|TRBD1
CASSRMADRGSPYQETQYF
TGTGCCAGTAGCCGTATGGCCGACAGGGGCAGTCCATACCAAGAGACCCAGTACTTC
>NA|TRBV5-1|TRBJ2-1|TRBD2
CASSLVVAGGPGNEQFF
TGCGCCAGCAGCTTGGTGGTAGCGGGAGGGCCGGGCAATGAGCAGTTCTTC
>NA|TRBV6-5|TRBJ1-1|NA
CASSSDTRGVDTEAFF
TGTGCCAGCAGTTCGGACACACGGGGGGTTGACACTGAAGCTTTCTTT
>NA|TRBV19|TRBJ1-1|NA
CASRGVMNTEAFF
TGTGCCAGTAGGGGAGTCATGAACACTGAAGCTTTCTTT
>NA|TRBV6-1|TRBJ2-7|TRBD1
CASSERTGLEQYF
TGTGCCAGCAGTGAGCGGACAGGGCTCGAGCAGTACTTC
>NA|TRBV18|TRBJ2-5|NA
CASSRSRGETQYF
TGTGCCAGCTCACGGTCACGCGGGGAGACCCAGTACTTC
>NA|TRBV4-3|TRBJ2-6|NA
CASSQDIDSNVLTF
TGCGCCAGCAGCCAAGATATCGACTCCAACGTCCTGACTTTC
>few|TRBV2|TRBJ1-5|NA
CASSDSGNQPQHF
TGTGCCAGCAGTGACTCCGGTAATCAGCCCCAGCATTTT
>once|TRBV30|TRBJ2-3|NA
CAWSVTPDTQYF
TGTGCCTGGAGTGTTACCCCAGATACGCAGTATTTT
>few|TRBV2|TRBJ2-7|NA
CASSEAEYLQYF
TGTGCCAGCAGTGAAGCGGAGTATCTGCAGTACTTC
>NA|TRBV5-1|TRBJ2-6|NA
CASQEPGANVLTF
TGCGCCAGCCAGGAGCCTGGGGCCAACGTCCTGACTTTC
>once|TRBV5-1|TRBJ2-7|NA
CASRGDNAYEQYF
TGCGCCAGCAGGGGGGACAACGCCTACGAGCAGTACTTC
>NA|TRBV2|TRBJ1-2|NA
CASSAQVGISSANYGYTF
TGTGCCAGCAGTGCCCAGGTGGGGATAAGTTCAGCTAACTATGGCTACACCTTC
>NA|TRBV19|TRBJ1-3|TRBD1
CASSPQGAGNTIYF
TGTGCCAGTAGTCCTCAGGGGGCTGGAAACACCATATATTTT
>NA|TRBV29-1|TRBJ2-7|TRBD1
CSVRGQGAYEQYF
TGCAGCGTCCGGGGACAGGGGGCCTACGAGCAGTACTTC
>few|TRBV9|TRBJ1-2|NA
CASSVQGYDSGYTF
TGTGCCAGCAGCGTCCAGGGGTACGATTCTGGCTACACCTTC
>NA|TRBV23-1|TRBJ2-2|TRBD1
CASSESDRGLRAGELFF
TGCGCCAGCAGTGAATCAGACAGGGGTCTTCGTGCCGGGGAGCTGTTTTTT
>NA|TRBV12-2|TRBJ2-5|NA
CASRPRVNGTSGEKETQYF
TGTGCAAGTCGCCCCCGAGTCAACGGGACTAGCGGGGAAAAAGAGACCCAGTACTTC
>NA|TRBV19|TRBJ2-3|NA
CASSIDRSDTQYF
TGTGCCAGTAGTATAGATCGATCAGATACGCAGTATTTT
>NA|TRBV19|TRBJ1-1|NA
CASSKWGQVDTEAFF
TGTGCCAGTAGTAAATGGGGTCAAGTAGACACTGAAGCTTTCTTT